The 12 T cell receptor beta chains below were found in one sample sequenced in a study of Graves' ophthalmopathy and Graves' hyperthyroidism. Amplified TCR beta CDR3 regions were obtained using RNA transcripts as template. RT-PCR in the first round used HTBI primers; a second-round multiplex PCR followed. TCRdb reprocessed the multiplex PCR reads via MiXCR and lists one record per CDR3 protein. Here the sample spans 200,000 to 300,000 distinct CDR3 sequences, 45% being singletons. Sequenced: peripheral blood. The receptors come from an adult man with Graves' ophthalmopathy.

This chain joins TRBV6-2 or TRBV6-3 and TRBJ1-2, with TRBD1 matching 8 bases. J was trimmed by 3 bases and V by 5 bases; bases with no gene match: 14. The CDR3 loop spans 17 amino acids. CDR1 is MNHEY, CDR2 SVGEGT, per germline. The CDR3 here is CASSPSPGQGSHYGYTF. CDR3 bases: TGTGCCAGCAGTCCTTCCCCCGGACAGGGAAGTCACTATGGCTACACCTTC.

This chain connects TRBV29-1 to TRBJ2-7; D tentatively fits TRBD1 or TRBD2 (5 bases each). V lost 7 bases and J 0 bases, leaving 16 bases between the germline ends. CDR1 and CDR2 from the germline V gene are SQVTM and ANQGSEA. The CDR3 contains 14 residues. This CDR3 reads CSAGLGPSSYEQYF. As DNA, the CDR3 is TGCAGCGCGGGGTTGGGGCCGAGCTCCTACGAGCAGTACTTC.

The chain is built from TRBV20-1 and TRBJ2-7; 8 positions agree with TRBD1. Germline CDR1 reads DFQATT; CDR2 reads SNEGSKA (reference sequence). The CDR3 is 13 amino acids. The V segment lost 3 bases and the J segment 2 bases; nucleotides outside the gene matches: 3. This CDR3 reads CSASRTGPYEQYF. CDR3 coding DNA: TGCAGTGCTAGTAGGACAGGGCCCTACGAGCAGTACTTC.

This clonotype was seen a handful of times. This chain joins TRBV12-3 or TRBV12-4 and TRBJ1-2; D is ambiguous. The CDR3 has 12 residues. Trimming left V 3 bases short and J 4 bases short, with 6 bases between. The CDR3 region is CASSFGLYGYTF. As DNA, the CDR3 is TGTGCCAGCAGTTTCGGACTCTATGGCTACACCTTC.

This chain links TRBV7-9 with TRBJ2-7, with 13 bases that match TRBD2. Germline CDR1 is SEHNR and CDR2 is FQNEAQ (reference sequence). The junction had 6 bases not matched to a gene; V was cut back by 5 bases and J by 11 bases. CDR3 length: 13 residues. CDR3 region: CASSPGTSGEEYF. In nucleotides, the CDR3 is TGTGCCAGCAGCCCCGGGACTAGCGGGGAGGAGTACTTC.

In this sample, this clonotype turned up a few times. This rearrangement joins TRBV4-1 to TRBJ1-2; 10 nucleotides match TRBD1. There are 15 residues in the CDR3. Trimming cost V 1 base and J 8 bases; bases outside gene matches: 7. The germline CDR1 and CDR2 sequences are MGHRA and YSYEKL. CDR3 bases: TGCGCCAGCAGCCAAGCCCGGACAGGGGGACGAGGCTACACCTTC. Protein product: CASSQARTGGRGYTF.

This clonotype was observed many times. V gene TRBV5-1 combines with J gene TRBJ1-5; 7 positions match TRBD1. J gave up 4 bases and V 1 base, and 5 bases lay outside the gene matches. The germline CDR1 and CDR2 sequences are SGHRS and YFSETQ. The CDR3 totals 15 residues. CDR3 sequence: CASSLTTGYNQPQHF. CDR3 bases: TGCGCCAGCAGCTTGACGACAGGGTATAATCAGCCCCAGCATTTT.

The V and J genes are TRBV25-1 and TRBJ2-2; tentative D call: TRBD2 (5 bases). Germline CDR1 and CDR2: MGHDK and SYGVNS. This CDR3 has 13 amino acids. Trimming shortened V by 6 bases and J by 3 bases, and 8 bases separated the two germline ends. The CDR3 here is CASSPGYTGELFF. The CDR3 DNA follows: TGTGCCAGCAGCCCGGGATACACCGGGGAGCTGTTTTTT. The full variable domain, completed using reference TRBV25-1 and TRBJ2-2, is EADIYQTPRYLVIGTGKKITLECSQTMGHDKMYWYQQDPGMELHLIHYSYGVNSTEKGDLSSESTVSRIRTEHFPLTLESARPSHTSQYLCASSPGYTGELFFGEGSRLTVL.

The gene calls are TRBV20-1 and TRBJ1-1; 8 nucleotides align to TRBD1. This CDR3 spans 14 amino acids. The germline V gene encodes CDR1 DFQATT and CDR2 SNEGSKA (reference sequence). V shed 3 bases, J shed 5 bases, and the junction held 8 bases outside the gene matches. The chain's CDR3 is CSASQTGGNTEAFF. DNA for the CDR3: TGCAGTGCTAGTCAAACAGGGGGTAATACTGAAGCTTTCTTT.

Notes on this clonotype: At one of its ends the junction is not consistent with the germline gene, which may arise from a read error. V and J are TRBV12-3 or TRBV12-4 and TRBJ1-6; 9 nucleotides align to TRBD1. This CDR3 is built from 20 residues. The CDR3 region is CASSLRGGWTGVDYDSPLHF. The DNA for the CDR3 is TGTGCCAGCAGTTTAAGGGGTGGATGGACAGGGGTAGACTATGATTCACCCCTCCACTTT.

The chain employs TRBV9 and TRBJ1-6; D gene unclear. With 4 bases removed from V and 6 bases from J, the gap between germline ends came to 17 bases. The V gene's germline CDR1 is SGDLS and CDR2 YYNGEE. The CDR3 is made up of 16 amino acids. CDR3 sequence reads: CASSQVEGSVNSPLHF. The CDR3 region has the DNA TGTGCCAGCAGCCAAGTTGAAGGGAGTGTTAATTCACCCCTCCACTTT.

The table lists this clonotype with a few counts. The CDR3 sequence is CASRGTYEQYF. The CDR3 DNA follows: TGTGCCAGTAGGGGTACCTACGAGCAGTACTTC. The chain employs TRBV19 and TRBJ2-7; the D is unclear. Trimming shortened V by 6 bases and J by 2 bases, and 5 bases separated the two germline ends. Germline values: CDR1 LNHDA, CDR2 SQIVND (reference sequence). The length of the CDR3 is 11 residues.